The entry below gives a single T cell receptor (beta chain) sequence along with its context. Its recognized antigen is unknown. No base qualities exist here, and no much larger clone lies one base off it. The library was generated by the immunoSEQ multiplex PCR assay. Rearranged TCR beta chain sequences were amplified with the hsTCRB Kit following the manufacturer's protocol. TCRB libraries were sequenced on an Illumina MiSeq. The original pipeline was this. Demultiplexing, trimming and gene mapping were performed with the kit vendor's proprietary platform. TCRdb holds this immuneACCESS table with in-frame rearrangements only. Some clones are missing; in checked studies, unresolved V genes explain under half, and the rest has no known cause. V and J calls and clone size are as listed in that table; D and trimming were resolved from the DNA. This sample is represented by approximately 30,000 clones; about 93% of them were singletons. The ten largest clonotypes hold around 5% of the sample.

The sample belongs to a study of a mutant IDH1 vaccine in newly diagnosed glioma (dated by TCRdb to the early 2020s). Some background on the complete study: In the chemotherapy-containing groups, vaccination started alongside temozolomide cycles, whereas in patients who had radiotherapy alone it started 4-6 weeks after radiotherapy. The roughly 33 treated patients were approximately 60% male and 37.5% female, with a mean age of approximately 38 years. Prior to enrollment, patients had been given standard therapy consisting of radiotherapy alone, temozolomide alone, or radiochemotherapy with temozolomide, with the combination given to most patients. The week-35 safety follow-up was designated visit V12, and the week-47 end of study was designated visit V13. Peripheral blood was collected at six visits: V03 (baseline), V05, V07, V10, V12 and V13. Longitudinal TCRB deep sequencing was done for 25 treated patients, wherever samples were available for exploratory analyses.

The time point label of this sample denotes: week 47, end of study. Every vaccine dose consisted of 300 ug of a 20-mer mutant IDH1 peptide in Montanide, administered subcutaneously together with topical imiquimod. Across visits V03 through V10, patients got a total of eight vaccinations, given in weeks 1, 3, 5, 7, 11, 15, 19 and 23. The donors had newly diagnosed IDH1-mutant astrocytomas of WHO grade 3 or 4 that showed loss of nuclear ATRX. The samples were drawn from NOA16, a multicentre, single-arm, open-label phase I trial in Germany that tested a mutant IDH1 peptide vaccine in humans for the first time. The DNeasy Blood and Tissue Kit was used to extract genomic DNA from EDTA blood for TCRB sequencing. The study at large found these results: The authors noted that analyses of patient blood samples could not be reproduced because of sample limitations. Across multiple MHC alleles, vaccine-induced immune responses were seen in 93.3% of patients. Availability determined which PBMC samples were chosen for TCRB deep sequencing. Changes in the top peripheral T cell clonotypes picked up by TCRB sequencing did not appear to be linked to pseudoprogression.

Trimmed from V: 6 bases; trimmed from J: 6 bases; junction bases lacking a gene match: 7. The CDR3 sequence holds 14 residues, the cysteine and phenylalanine included. The sequence is cut down to CDR3 DNA, 42 bases in frame from base 1. CDR1 GTSNPN and CDR2 SVGIG are derived from the germline V gene (reference sequence). The sequence joins TRBV30 to TRBJ2-2, with 10 junctional bases fitting TRBD1. The receptor was derived from a woman in her 40s with glioma. Sequences were derived from PBMCs, sampled from a glioma patient whose treatment included an IDH1 peptide vaccine. The DNA sequence is as follows: TGTGCCTGCTTGACAGGGGGCTGGGCCGGGGAGCTGTTTTTT. It codes for CACLTGGWAGELFF.